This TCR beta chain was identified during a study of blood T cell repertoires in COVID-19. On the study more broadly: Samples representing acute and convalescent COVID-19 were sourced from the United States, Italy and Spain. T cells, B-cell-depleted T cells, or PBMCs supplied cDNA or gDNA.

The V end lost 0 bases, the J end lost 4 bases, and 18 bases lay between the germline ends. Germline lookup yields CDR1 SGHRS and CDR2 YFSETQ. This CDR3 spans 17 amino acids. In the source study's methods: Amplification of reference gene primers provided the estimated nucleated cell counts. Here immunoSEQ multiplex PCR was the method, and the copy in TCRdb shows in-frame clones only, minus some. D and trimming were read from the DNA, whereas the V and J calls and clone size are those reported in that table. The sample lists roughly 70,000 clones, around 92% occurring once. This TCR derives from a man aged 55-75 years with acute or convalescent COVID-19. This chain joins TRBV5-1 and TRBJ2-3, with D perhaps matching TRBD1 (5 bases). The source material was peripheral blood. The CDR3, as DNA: TGCGCCAGCAGCTTGGCCGGTGGGGCCCAAAGAGCAGATACGCAGTATTTT. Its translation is CASSLAGGAQRADTQYF.